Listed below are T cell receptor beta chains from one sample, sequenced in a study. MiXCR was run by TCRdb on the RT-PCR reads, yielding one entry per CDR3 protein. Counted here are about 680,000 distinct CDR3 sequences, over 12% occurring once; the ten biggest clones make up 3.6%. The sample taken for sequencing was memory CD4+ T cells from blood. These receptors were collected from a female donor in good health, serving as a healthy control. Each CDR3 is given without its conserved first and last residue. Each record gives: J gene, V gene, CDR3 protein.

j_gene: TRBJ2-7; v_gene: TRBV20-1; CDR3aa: SASRRGHEQY
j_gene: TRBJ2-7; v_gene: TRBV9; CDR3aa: ASSVDSGHQY
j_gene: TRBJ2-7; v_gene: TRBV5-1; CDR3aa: ASSLSGQTYEQY
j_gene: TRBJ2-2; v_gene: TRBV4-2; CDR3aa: ASSQVVAENTGELF
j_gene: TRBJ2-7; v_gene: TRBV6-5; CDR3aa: ASISSAGANRNEQY
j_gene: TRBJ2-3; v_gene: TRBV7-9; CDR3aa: ASSPEVDTQY
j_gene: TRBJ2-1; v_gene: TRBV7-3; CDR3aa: ASSLTSITGQNNEQF
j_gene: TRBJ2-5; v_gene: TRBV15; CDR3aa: ATALRAGIQETQY
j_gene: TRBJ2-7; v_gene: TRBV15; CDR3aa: ATSRAGAHTYEQY
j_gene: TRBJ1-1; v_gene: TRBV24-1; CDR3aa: ATRDNENTEAF
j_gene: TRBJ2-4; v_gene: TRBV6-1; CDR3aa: ASSMGQGENIQY
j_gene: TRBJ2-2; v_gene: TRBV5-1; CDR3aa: ASSLASGRRNTGELF
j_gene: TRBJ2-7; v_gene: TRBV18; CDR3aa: ASETGSSYEQY
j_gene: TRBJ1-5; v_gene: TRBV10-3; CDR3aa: AISGEGNQPQH
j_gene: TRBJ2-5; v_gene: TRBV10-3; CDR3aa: ATAHGSGETQY
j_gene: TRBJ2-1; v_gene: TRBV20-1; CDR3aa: SARDRNSGNYNEQF
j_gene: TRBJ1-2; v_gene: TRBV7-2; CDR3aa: ASSLGTASVYGYT
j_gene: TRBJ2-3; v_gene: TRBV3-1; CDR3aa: ASSQDRRTGPSTDTQY
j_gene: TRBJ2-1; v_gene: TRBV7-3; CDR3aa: ASSSNSGGLSYFYNEQF
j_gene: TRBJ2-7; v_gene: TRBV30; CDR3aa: AWSVGLLAGSHEQY
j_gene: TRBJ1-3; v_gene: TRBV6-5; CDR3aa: ASSYSGDSSGNTIY
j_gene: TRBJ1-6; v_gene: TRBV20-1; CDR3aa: SAGSFSESSPLH
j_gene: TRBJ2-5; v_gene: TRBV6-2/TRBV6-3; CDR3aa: ASSYLLQRRSKETQY
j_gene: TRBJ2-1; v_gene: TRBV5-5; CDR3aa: ASSSDLGGVHNEQF
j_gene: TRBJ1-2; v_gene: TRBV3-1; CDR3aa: ASSASNYGYT
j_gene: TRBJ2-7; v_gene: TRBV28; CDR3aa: ASTAGTRNEQY
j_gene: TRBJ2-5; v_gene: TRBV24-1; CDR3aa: ATSDFGSALQETQY
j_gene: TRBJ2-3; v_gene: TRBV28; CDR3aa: ASSSPYAWLAGGRADTQY
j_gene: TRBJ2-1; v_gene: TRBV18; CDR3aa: ASSLARDEHF
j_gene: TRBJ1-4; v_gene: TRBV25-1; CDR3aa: ASSEVRAGGIVEKLF
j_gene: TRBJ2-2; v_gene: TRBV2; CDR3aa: ATGGNTGELF
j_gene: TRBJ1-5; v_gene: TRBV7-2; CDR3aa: ASSFGSAGDQPQH
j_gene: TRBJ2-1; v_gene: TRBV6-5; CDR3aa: ASSLRSGIGNEQF
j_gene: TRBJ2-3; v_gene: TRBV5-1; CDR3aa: ASSTTGSTDTQY
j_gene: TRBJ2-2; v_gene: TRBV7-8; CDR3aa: ASKGPTNTGELF
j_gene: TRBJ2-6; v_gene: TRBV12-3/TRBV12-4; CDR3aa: ASSLTSAGANVLT
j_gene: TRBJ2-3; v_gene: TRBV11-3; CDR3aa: ASSLDQGTQY
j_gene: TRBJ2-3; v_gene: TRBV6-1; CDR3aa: ASSVGGLTDTQY
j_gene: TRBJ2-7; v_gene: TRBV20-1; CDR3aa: SARDPLNYATDSYEQY
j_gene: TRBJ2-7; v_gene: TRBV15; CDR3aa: ATSRAAGHEQY
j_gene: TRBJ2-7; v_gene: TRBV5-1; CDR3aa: ASSVQGGDEQY
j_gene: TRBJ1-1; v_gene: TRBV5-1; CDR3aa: ASSLVSGNTEAF
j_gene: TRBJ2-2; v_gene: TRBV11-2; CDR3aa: ASKTGGGSDTGELF
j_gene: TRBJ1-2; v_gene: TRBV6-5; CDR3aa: ASSRGPTGSNYGYT
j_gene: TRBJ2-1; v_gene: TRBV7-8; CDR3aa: ASSRLAAADNEQF
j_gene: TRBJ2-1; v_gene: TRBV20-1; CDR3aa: SAFVTSGKAGDEQF
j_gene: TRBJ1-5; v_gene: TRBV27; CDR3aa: ASGLGGQGNQPQH
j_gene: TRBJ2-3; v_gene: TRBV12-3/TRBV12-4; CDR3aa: ASSFWDSGNTQY
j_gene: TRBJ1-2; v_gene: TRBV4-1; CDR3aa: ASSQDLDINYGYT
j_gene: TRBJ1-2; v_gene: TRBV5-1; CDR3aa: ASSLASTQFYGYT